One and the same sample provided the 4 T cell receptor beta chains below, sequenced in a study of T cells in Graves' hyperthyroidism and ophthalmopathy. The source material, RNA transcripts, was used to amplify TCR beta CDR3 regions. Initially, a first-round RT-PCR of the TCR CDR3 employed the HTBI primer set. MiXCR, applied by TCRdb to the multiplex PCR reads, yields one record per CDR3 protein. In the table there are hundreds of thousands of distinct CDR3 sequences, roughly 15% of which are singletons. Sequencing was performed on blood. The receptors here all came from a man aged 18 to 30 with Graves' ophthalmopathy.

This clonotype was seen ten or more times. The rearrangement links TRBV3-1 to TRBJ1-6, with unresolved D. Looked up from germline, CDR1 is LGHDT and CDR2 is YNNKEL (reference sequence). Trimming shortened V by 5 bases and J by 9 bases, and 11 bases separated the two germline ends. CDR3 length: 13 amino acids. The CDR3 sequence: CASSVSPGSPLHF. DNA of the CDR3: TGTGCCAGCAGCGTGAGTCCCGGTTCACCCCTCCACTTT.

In its sample, this clonotype was seen many times. The chain combines TRBV5-1 with TRBJ2-5; 12 positions match TRBD2. The ends lost 6 bases at V and 0 bases at J; junction bases unmatched: 3. From germline, CDR1 is SGHRS and CDR2 YFSETQ. CDR3 size: 15 residues. CDR3 sequence (DNA): TGCGCCAGCAAGACTAGCGGGGGCAACCAAGAGACCCAGTACTTC. Translated: CASKTSGGNQETQYF.

V usage is TRBV9 and J usage is TRBJ1-2; no reliable D call. The CDR3 runs to 13 residues. Germline lookup yields CDR1 SGDLS and CDR2 YYNGEE. With 0 bases removed from V and 8 bases from J, the gap between germline ends came to 11 bases. The CDR3 is CASSVVIAGGYTF. DNA of the CDR3: TGTGCCAGCAGCGTAGTAATAGCCGGCGGCTACACCTTC.

This clonotype was detected ten times or more. V usage is TRBV18 and J usage is TRBJ2-7; D gene ambiguous. Germline-derived CDR1 and CDR2 are KGHSH and LQKENI. The CDR3 runs to 11 residues. Trimming removed 3 bases from V and 3 bases from J, with 3 bases in between. In DNA, the CDR3 is TGTGCCAGCTCACCCTTCTACGAGCAGTACTTC. Amino acid sequence: CASSPFYEQYF.